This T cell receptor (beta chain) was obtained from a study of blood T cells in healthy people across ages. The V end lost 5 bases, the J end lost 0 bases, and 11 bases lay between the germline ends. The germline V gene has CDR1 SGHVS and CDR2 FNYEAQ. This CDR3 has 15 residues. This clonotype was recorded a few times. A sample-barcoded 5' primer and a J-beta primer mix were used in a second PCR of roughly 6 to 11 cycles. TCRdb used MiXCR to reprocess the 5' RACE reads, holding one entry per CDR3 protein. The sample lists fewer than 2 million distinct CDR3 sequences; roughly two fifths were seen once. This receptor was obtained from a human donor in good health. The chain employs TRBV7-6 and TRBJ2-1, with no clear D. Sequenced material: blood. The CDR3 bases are TGTGCCAGCAGCCCCGAACAGAGCTCCTACAATGAGCAGTTCTTC. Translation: CASSPEQSSYNEQFF. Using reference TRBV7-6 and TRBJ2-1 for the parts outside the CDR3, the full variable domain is GAGVSQSPRYKVTKRGQDVALRCDPISGHVSLYWYRQALGQGPEFLTYFNYEAQQDKSGLPNDRFSAERPEGSISTLTIQRTEQRDSAMYRCASSPEQSSYNEQFFGPGTRLTVL.